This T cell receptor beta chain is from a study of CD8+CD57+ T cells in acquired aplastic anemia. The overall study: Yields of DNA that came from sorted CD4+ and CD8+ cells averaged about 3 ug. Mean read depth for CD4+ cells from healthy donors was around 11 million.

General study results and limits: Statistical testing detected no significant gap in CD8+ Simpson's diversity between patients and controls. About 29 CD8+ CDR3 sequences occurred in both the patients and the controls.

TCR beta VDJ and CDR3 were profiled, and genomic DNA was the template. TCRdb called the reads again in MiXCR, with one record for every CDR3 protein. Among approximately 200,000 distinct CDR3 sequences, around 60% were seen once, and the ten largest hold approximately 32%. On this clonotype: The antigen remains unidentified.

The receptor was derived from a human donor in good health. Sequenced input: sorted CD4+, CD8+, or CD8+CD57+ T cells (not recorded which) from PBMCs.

CDR3 protein: CASSSGAYEQYF. The CDR3 bases are TGTGCCAGCAGCTCCGGAGCCTACGAGCAGTACTTC. The V call is TRBV7-8, the J call TRBJ2-7, with D unresolved. The CDR3 extends over 12 amino acids. Germline values: CDR1 SGHVS, CDR2 FQNEAQ. Trimming cost V 4 bases and J 2 bases, with 6 bases left between them.